Sequencing of this T cell receptor beta chain was carried out in a study of cytomegalovirus exposure and HLA in healthy donors. Study-level points and caveats: One cluster of highly shared sequence variants probably arose as a sequencing artifact. Earlier analysis found most TCR beta V segments productive about 90% or about 30% of the time.

In regard to this clone: Its specificity is unknown.

This PCR relied on a set of 60 Vbeta primers and 13 Jbeta primers. Libraries were prepared by immunoSEQ multiplex PCR; TCRdb keeps only in-frame clonotypes and omits some of them. This table holds 150,000 to 200,000 clones, 68% found once. From germline, CDR1 is SGHKS and CDR2 YYEKEE (reference sequence). The CDR3 totals 16 residues. The V segment lost 4 bases and the J segment 2 bases; nucleotides outside the gene matches: 11. The sample comprised PBMCs. The receptor was derived from a woman aged 40 to 50 in good health and CMV-seropositive. This chain links TRBV5-5 with TRBJ1-2; 7 bases are shared with TRBD1. The CDR3 DNA is TGTGCCAGCAGCAAGAGGGACAGCTCGTCCAACTATGGCTACACCTTC. Translating it yields CASSKRDSSSNYGYTF.